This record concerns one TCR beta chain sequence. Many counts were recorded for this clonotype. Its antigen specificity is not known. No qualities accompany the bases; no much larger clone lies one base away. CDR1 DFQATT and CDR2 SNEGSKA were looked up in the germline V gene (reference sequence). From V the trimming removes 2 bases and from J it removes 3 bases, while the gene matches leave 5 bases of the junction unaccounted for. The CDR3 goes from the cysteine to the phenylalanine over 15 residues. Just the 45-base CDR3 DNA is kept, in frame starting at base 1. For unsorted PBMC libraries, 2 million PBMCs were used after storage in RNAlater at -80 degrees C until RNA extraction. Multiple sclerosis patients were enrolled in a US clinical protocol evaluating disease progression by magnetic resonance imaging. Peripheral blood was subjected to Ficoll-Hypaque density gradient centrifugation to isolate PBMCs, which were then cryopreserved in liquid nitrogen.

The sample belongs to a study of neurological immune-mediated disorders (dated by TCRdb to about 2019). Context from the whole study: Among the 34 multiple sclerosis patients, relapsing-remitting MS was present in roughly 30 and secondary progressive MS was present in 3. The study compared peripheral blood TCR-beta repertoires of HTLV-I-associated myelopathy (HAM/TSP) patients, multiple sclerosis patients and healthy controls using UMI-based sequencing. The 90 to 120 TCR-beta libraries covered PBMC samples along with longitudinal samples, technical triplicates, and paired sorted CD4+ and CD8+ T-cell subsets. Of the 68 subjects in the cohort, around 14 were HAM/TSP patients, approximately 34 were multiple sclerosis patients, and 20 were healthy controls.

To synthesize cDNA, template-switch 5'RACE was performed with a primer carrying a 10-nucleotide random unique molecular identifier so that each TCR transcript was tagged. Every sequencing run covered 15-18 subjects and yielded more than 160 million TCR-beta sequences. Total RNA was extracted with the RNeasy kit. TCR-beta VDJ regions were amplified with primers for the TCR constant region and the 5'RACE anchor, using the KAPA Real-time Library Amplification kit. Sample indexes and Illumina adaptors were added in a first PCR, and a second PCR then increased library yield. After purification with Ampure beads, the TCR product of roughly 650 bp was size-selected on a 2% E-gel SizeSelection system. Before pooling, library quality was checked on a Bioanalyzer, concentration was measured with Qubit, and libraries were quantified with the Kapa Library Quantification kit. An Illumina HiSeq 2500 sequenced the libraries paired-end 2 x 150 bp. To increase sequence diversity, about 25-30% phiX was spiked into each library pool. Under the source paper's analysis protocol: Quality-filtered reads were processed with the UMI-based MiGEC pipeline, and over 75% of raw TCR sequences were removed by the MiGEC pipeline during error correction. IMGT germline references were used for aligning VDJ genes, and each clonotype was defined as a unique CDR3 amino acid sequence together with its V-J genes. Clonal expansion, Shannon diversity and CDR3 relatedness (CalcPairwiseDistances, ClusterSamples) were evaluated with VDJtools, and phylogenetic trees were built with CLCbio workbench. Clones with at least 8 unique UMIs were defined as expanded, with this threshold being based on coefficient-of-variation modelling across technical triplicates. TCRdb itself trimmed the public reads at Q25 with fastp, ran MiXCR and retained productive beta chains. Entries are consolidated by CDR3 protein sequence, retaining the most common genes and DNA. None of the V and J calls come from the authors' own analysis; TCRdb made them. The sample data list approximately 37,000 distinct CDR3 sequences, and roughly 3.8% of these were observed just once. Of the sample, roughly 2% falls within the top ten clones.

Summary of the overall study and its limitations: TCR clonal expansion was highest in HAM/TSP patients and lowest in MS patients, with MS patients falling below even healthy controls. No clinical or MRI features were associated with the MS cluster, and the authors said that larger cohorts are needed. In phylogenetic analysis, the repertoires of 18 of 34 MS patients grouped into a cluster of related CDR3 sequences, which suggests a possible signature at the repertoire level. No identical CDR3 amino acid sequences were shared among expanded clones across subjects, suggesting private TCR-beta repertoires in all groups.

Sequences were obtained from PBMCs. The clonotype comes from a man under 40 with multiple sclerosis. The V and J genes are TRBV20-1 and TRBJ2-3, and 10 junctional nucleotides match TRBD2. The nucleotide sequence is TGCAGTGCTAGACTAGCGGGGGATAGGACAGATACGCAGTATTTT. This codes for CSARLAGDRTDTQYF.